The next 11 T cell receptor beta chains were all read from a single sample in a study of blood T cell repertoires in COVID-19. Generated by immunoSEQ multiplex PCR, the TCRdb table keeps only in-frame clones and is missing some. The sample lists some 320,000 clones; about 87% were seen once. What was sequenced was peripheral blood. The receptor set was obtained from a woman in her 30s who had recovered from COVID-19.

This rearrangement joins TRBV28 to TRBJ1-1; possible D gene TRBD1, 5 bases. Trimming took 2 bases from V and 4 from J, leaving 11 bases between them. This CDR3 has 14 residues. Germline-derived CDR1 and CDR2 are MDHEN and SYDVKM. Here the CDR3 reads CASSLTGGITEAFF. The DNA for the CDR3 is TGTGCCAGCAGTTTAACTGGGGGGATCACTGAAGCTTTCTTT.

The chain carries TRBV6-2 or TRBV6-3 and TRBJ2-5; possibly TRBD1 for D (5 bases). Trimming removed 1 base at V and 5 bases at J, with 11 bases between. The CDR3 totals 14 residues. Germline lookup yields CDR1 MNHEY and CDR2 SVGEGT. This chain's CDR3 is CASSYLQGSETQYF. The CDR3 DNA reads TGTGCCAGCAGTTACTTGCAGGGTAGTGAGACCCAGTACTTC.

V and J are TRBV7-8 and TRBJ1-5; no definite D call. Trimming pared 2 bases from V and 2 bases from J, leaving 4 bases between. Germline V gene data show CDR1 as SGHVS and CDR2 as FQNEAQ. This CDR3 is built from 13 residues. The CDR3, as DNA: TGTGCCAGCAGCTTATCCGGCAATCAGCCCCAGCATTTT. It is translated as CASSLSGNQPQHF. Drawing the rest from reference TRBV7-8 and TRBJ1-5, the complete variable domain is GAGVSQSPRYKVAKRGQDVALRCDPISGHVSLFWYQQALGQGPEFLTYFQNEAQLDKSGLPSDRFFAERPEGSVSTLKIQRTQQEDSAVYLCASSLSGNQPQHFGDGTRLSIL.

The chain has TRBV28 and TRBJ2-2; TRBD1 aligns across 7 bases. Trimming removed 6 bases from V and 1 base from J; junction bases left unmatched: 8. The CDR3 contains 16 residues. CDR1 MDHEN and CDR2 SYDVKM come from the germline V gene. This CDR3 is CASSPWTGRNTGELFF. CDR3 coding DNA: TGTGCCAGCAGCCCTTGGACAGGTCGGAACACCGGGGAGCTGTTTTTT.

The gene calls are TRBV28 and TRBJ1-5; TRBD1 aligns across 7 bases. The germline CDR1 and CDR2 sequences are MDHEN and SYDVKM. J gave up 0 bases and V 6 bases, and 8 bases lay outside the gene matches. The CDR3 length is 16 residues. CDR3 in DNA: TGTGCCAGCAGGCGACAGGGAGGTTATAGCAATCAGCCCCAGCATTTT. Encoded protein: CASRRQGGYSNQPQHF.

The chain links TRBV28 to TRBJ1-3; no definite D call. The V end was cut by 2 bases, the J end by 4 bases, with 9 bases between. In germline, CDR1 is MDHEN, CDR2 SYDVKM. The CDR3 runs 14 residues. DNA of the CDR3: TGTGCCAGCAGTTTAACCCGAGCGGGAAACACCATATATTTT. Amino acids: CASSLTRAGNTIYF.

As DNA, the CDR3 is TGTGCCAGCAGCCCCCGACCCCAGGACACCGGGGAGCTGTTTTTT. Translation gives CASSPRPQDTGELFF. This chain links TRBV7-2 with TRBJ2-2, with D unclear. This CDR3 is built from 15 residues. V lost 5 bases to trimming and J lost 3 bases, with 13 bases between them. Germline CDR1 is SGHTA and CDR2 is FQGNSA. Full variable domain (rest looked up from reference TRBV7-2 and TRBJ2-2): GAGVSQSPSNKVTEKGKDVELRCDPISGHTALYWYRQSLGQGLEFLIYFQGNSAPDKSGLPSDRFSAERTGGSVSTLTIQRTQQEDSAVYLCASSPRPQDTGELFFGEGSRLTVL.

The table lists this clone with a few counts. The chain employs TRBV5-1 and TRBJ2-1; TRBD1 is a possible D gene (6 bases). The germline CDR1 and CDR2 sequences are SGHRS and YFSETQ. This CDR3 has 16 amino acids. The V end was cut by 0 bases, the J end by 0 bases, with 10 bases between. The CDR3 is CASSLEAGDSYNEQFF. In DNA, the CDR3 is TGCGCCAGCAGCTTGGAGGCAGGGGACTCCTACAATGAGCAGTTCTTC.

The J gene is TRBJ2-3, the V gene TRBV24-1; the match to TRBD1 covers 9 bases. This CDR3 is 17 amino acids long. V shed 4 bases, J shed 2 bases, and the junction held 9 bases outside the gene matches. The germline V gene has CDR1 KGHDR and CDR2 SFDVKD. This CDR3 is CATSDNRDRGTTDTQYF. The CDR3 region has the DNA TGTGCCACCAGTGACAACCGTGACAGGGGGACCACAGATACGCAGTATTTT.

This clone was seen repeatedly, ten times or more. This chain joins TRBV3-1 (or the pseudogene TRBV3-2) and TRBJ1-2; 8 bases line up with TRBD1. The CDR3 is 14 residues long. The V gene's germline CDR1 is LGHDT and CDR2 YNNKEL (reference sequence). With V trimmed by 4 bases and J by 8 bases, 9 bases remained unmatched. This CDR3 reads CASSLTGQGGGYTF. The DNA of the CDR3 is TGTGCCAGCAGCCTAACAGGACAGGGAGGCGGCTACACCTTC.

CDR3 protein: CASSLAHGDNEQFF. CDR3 sequence (DNA): TGTGCCAGCAGCTTAGCACACGGGGACAATGAGCAGTTCTTC. This chain links TRBV11-1 with TRBJ2-1, with a weak D call TRBD2 (5 bases). Germline V gives CDR1 SGHAT, CDR2 FQDESV (reference sequence). Trimming removed 0 bases from V and 5 bases from J, with 8 bases in between. The CDR3 has 14 amino acids.